This TCR beta chain was documented in a study of T cells in tuberculosis. The protocol was immunoSEQ multiplex PCR, while the TCRdb copy is restricted to in-frame clones and leaves out a portion. This repertoire shows about 38,000 clones, roughly 94% found once; its top ten account for about 4.1%. Between the trimmed V and J ends, which lost 0 bases and 8 bases, there was a span of 2 bases. The CDR3 runs to 11 residues. The V gene's germline CDR1 is LGHNT and CDR2 FRNRAP. The sample's time point: new active TB diagnosis, blood taken before or within 7 days of starting treatment. The input for sequencing was PBMCs, taken at tuberculosis diagnosis. The chain carries TRBV12-5 and TRBJ2-1; D unclear. The receptor was isolated from an adult with tuberculosis. The CDR3 DNA is TGTGCTAGTGGTTTGGTCGATGAGCAGTTCTTC. The encoded protein is CASGLVDEQFF.